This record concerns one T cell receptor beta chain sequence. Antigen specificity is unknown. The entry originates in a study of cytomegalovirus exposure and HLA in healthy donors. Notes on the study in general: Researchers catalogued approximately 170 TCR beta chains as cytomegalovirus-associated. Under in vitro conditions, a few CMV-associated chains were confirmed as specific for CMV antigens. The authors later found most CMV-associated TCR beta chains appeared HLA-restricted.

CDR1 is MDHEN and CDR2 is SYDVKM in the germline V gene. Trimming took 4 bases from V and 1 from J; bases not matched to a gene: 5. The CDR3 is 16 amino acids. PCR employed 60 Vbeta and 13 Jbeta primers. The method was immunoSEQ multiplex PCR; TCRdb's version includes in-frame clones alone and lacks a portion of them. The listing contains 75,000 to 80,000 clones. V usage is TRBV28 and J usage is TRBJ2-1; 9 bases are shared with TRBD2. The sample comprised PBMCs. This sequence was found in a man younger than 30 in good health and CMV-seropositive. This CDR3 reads CASSSSLAGSYNEQFF. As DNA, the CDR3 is TGTGCCAGCAGTTCCAGTCTAGCGGGGTCCTACAATGAGCAGTTCTTC.